This T cell receptor (beta chain) was recorded in a study of blood T cell repertoires in COVID-19. Across the whole study: From T cells, B-cell-depleted T cells, or PBMCs came the material, which was cDNA or gDNA.

CDR3 length: 14 amino acids. V shed 4 bases, J shed 7 bases, and the junction held 8 bases outside the gene matches. Germline CDR1 reads SGHNT; CDR2 reads YYREEE (reference sequence). As processed by the authors: Quantification of nucleated cells was approximated via reference gene primer amplification. Clones were read by immunoSEQ multiplex PCR, and TCRdb kept only the in-frame ones, dropping some. The DNA was the basis for D and trimming; V, J and clone size are from that table. The sample holds about 210,000 clones; roughly 82% are singletons and the top ten take about 12%. Sequencing was carried out using peripheral blood. The source is a woman aged 40 to 50 with acute or convalescent COVID-19. V usage is TRBV5-4 and J usage is TRBJ1-1; 9 bases match TRBD1. The CDR3 reads CASSLKQGAREAFF. DNA for the CDR3: TGTGCCAGCAGCCTCAAACAGGGGGCTCGTGAAGCTTTCTTT.